These 26 T cell receptor beta chains were sequenced from one sample in a study of blood T cells in healthy people across ages. The use of a sample-barcoded 5' primer and a J-beta primer mix characterized a second PCR of roughly 6 to 11 cycles. TCRdb called the 5' RACE reads again in MiXCR, with one record for every CDR3 protein. The sample includes around 870,000 distinct CDR3 sequences, about 28% of them seen just once. The sample taken for sequencing was blood. The receptors derive from an elderly woman in good health.

The table lists this clonotype with many counts. This chain connects TRBV20-1 to TRBJ1-1; D call uncertain. Germline V lookup: CDR1 DFQATT, CDR2 SNEGSKA (reference sequence). Trimming pared 0 bases from V and 0 bases from J, leaving 11 bases between. This CDR3 has 15 amino acids. CDR3 DNA sequence: TGCAGTGCTAGAGAGGGCGGAGCCATGAACACTGAAGCTTTCTTT. Translation gives CSAREGGAMNTEAFF.

CDR3 sequence: CASSLGLAGLSGANVLTF. The CDR3 DNA reads TGTGCCAGCAGCTTAGGACTAGCGGGGCTCTCTGGGGCCAACGTCCTGACTTTC. V is TRBV7-2 and J is TRBJ2-6, with TRBD2 identical over 11 bases. The germline gives CDR1 SGHTA, CDR2 FQGNSA. The CDR3 has 18 residues. J lost 0 bases, V lost 1 base, and 2 bases had no gene match. The full variable domain, rest sourced from reference TRBV7-2 and TRBJ2-6, is GAGVSQSPSNKVTEKGKDVELRCDPISGHTALYWYRQSLGQGLEFLIYFQGNSAPDKSGLPSDRFSAERTGGSVSTLTIQRTQQEDSAVYLCASSLGLAGLSGANVLTFGAGSRLTVL.

A few counts support this clonotype. The chain links TRBV20-1 to TRBJ1-2; no clear D gene. Trimming removed 6 bases from V and 8 bases from J, with 19 bases in between. The CDR3 contains 13 residues. Germline V gene sequence: CDR1 DFQATT, CDR2 SNEGSKA (reference sequence). This CDR3 reads CSAPETPQRGYTF. The CDR3 DNA sequence: TGCAGTGCCCCCGAGACGCCGCAGAGAGGCTACACCTTC.

This clonotype appeared many times. This chain links TRBV3-1 with TRBJ2-1; D perhaps matches TRBD1 (6 bases). Trimming stripped 0 bases from V and 6 bases from J, with 18 bases between. This CDR3 has 17 amino acids. CDR1 is LGHDT, CDR2 YNNKEL, per germline (reference sequence). Here the CDR3 reads CASSQDQGGLRGNEQFF. The CDR3, as DNA: TGTGCCAGCAGCCAAGATCAGGGCGGCCTCAGGGGCAATGAGCAGTTCTTC.

In its sample, this clonotype was seen a few times. The chain recombines TRBV10-3 with TRBJ1-6; 9 bases agree with TRBD1. V gave up 4 bases and J gave up 6 bases; unmatched junction bases: 1. The CDR3 runs 14 residues. In germline, CDR1 is ENHRY, CDR2 SYGVKD. The CDR3 is CAISVGQGNSPLHF. CDR3 DNA: TGTGCCATCAGTGTGGGACAGGGTAATTCACCCCTCCACTTT.

The chain uses TRBV5-1 and TRBJ2-1, with 14 positions matching TRBD2. Germline loops: CDR1 SGHRS, CDR2 YFSETQ. This CDR3 is 19 amino acids long. V was pared by 0 bases and J by 6 bases, with 11 bases of the junction left unmatched. CDR3: CASSLARGTSGSRGNEQFF. For the CDR3, the DNA is TGCGCCAGCAGCTTGGCCAGGGGGACTAGCGGGAGCCGGGGCAATGAGCAGTTCTTC.

This rearrangement joins TRBV15 to TRBJ2-5; 7 positions match TRBD2. This CDR3 is 15 amino acids long. V trimming: 3 bases; J trimming: 2 bases; junction bases outside the gene matches: 6. Germline CDR1 is LNHNV and CDR2 is YYDKDF (reference sequence). CDR3 DNA: TGTGCCACCAGCAGGGCGCCCGGGGGGCAAGAGACCCAGTACTTC. Translation gives CATSRAPGGQETQYF.

This clonotype was detected only a few times. V gene TRBV5-4 combines with J gene TRBJ1-2, with D uncertain. The CDR3 spans 13 residues. Germline V gene sequence: CDR1 SGHNT, CDR2 YYREEE (reference sequence). The ends were cut back, 4 bases at V and 4 bases at J, with 11 bases in the middle. The CDR3 region is CASSPYGSYGYTF. In DNA form, the CDR3 reads TGTGCCAGCAGCCCTTATGGTAGCTATGGCTACACCTTC.

This clonotype was counted a few times. A much more abundant neighbour one base away suggests this may be a read error. The V and J genes are TRBV5-6 and TRBJ2-5; 11 nucleotides agree with TRBD2. The junction had 10 bases not matched to a gene; V was cut back by 1 base and J by 11 bases. This CDR3 is built from 15 residues. The germline V gene has CDR1 SGHDT and CDR2 YYEEEE. CDR3: CASSLQLAGAHEQYF. The DNA for the CDR3 is TGTGCCAGCAGCTTGCAACTAGCGGGGGCCCATGAGCAGTACTTC. The variable domain in full, completed from reference TRBV5-6 and TRBJ2-5, reads DAGVTQSPTHLIKTRGQQVTLRCSPKSGHDTVSWYQQALGQGPQFIFQYYEEEERQRGNFPDRFSGHQFPNYSSELNVNALLLGDSALYLCASSLQLAGAHEQYFGPGTRLLVL.

This clonotype was counted ten times or more. The rearrangement uses TRBV7-2 and TRBJ2-5, with TRBD1 as a possible D gene (6 bases). The CDR3 totals 15 residues. Trimming removed 0 bases at V and 2 bases at J, with 10 bases between. Germline V lookup: CDR1 SGHTA, CDR2 FQGNSA. The CDR3 DNA is TGTGCCAGCAGCTTAGCGGGGGCTCCTCAAGAGACCCAGTACTTC. It translates to CASSLAGAPQETQYF.

This chain uses TRBV3-1 with TRBJ1-6, with a weak D call TRBD1 (6 bases). This CDR3 region has 15 residues. Germline lookup yields CDR1 LGHDT and CDR2 YNNKEL (reference sequence). V was trimmed by 6 bases and J by 10 bases, leaving 19 bases between them. The CDR3 bases are TGTGCCAGCAGTGGACTGGGCAGGGGTGGCTCACCCCTCCACTTT. Translating gives CASSGLGRGGSPLHF.

V and J are TRBV7-2 and TRBJ2-5; D is uncertain. The CDR3 totals 14 residues. Trimming took off 1 base at V and 2 bases at J, with 8 bases between the two ends. The germline V gene encodes CDR1 SGHTA and CDR2 FQGNSA. The CDR3 nucleotides are TGTGCCAGCAGCTTAGATTACAATCAAGAGACCCAGTACTTC. Translating gives CASSLDYNQETQYF.

As to this clonotype: A read error is possible here, since a much larger clone lies one base away. This chain connects TRBV6-2 or TRBV6-3 to TRBJ2-5, with D unresolved. With the DNA end fitting TRBJ2-7 better, the J assignment may be wrong. Germline V CDR1 and CDR2: MNHEY, SVGEGT. The CDR3 is made up of 13 amino acids. The CDR3 DNA is TGTGCCAGCGGCCGGTTCCGGCTCTACGAGCAGTACTTC. Translation: CASGRFRLYEQYF.

This clonotype was detected a few times. The chain combines TRBV20-1 with TRBJ2-3; 8 bases map to TRBD2. V trimming: 3 bases; J trimming: 9 bases; junction bases outside the gene matches: 11. The CDR3 runs 14 residues. Germline V gives CDR1 DFQATT, CDR2 SNEGSKA (reference sequence). The CDR3: CSARGAGGPRTQYF. CDR3 in DNA: TGCAGTGCTAGGGGGGCGGGGGGCCCCCGGACGCAGTATTTT.

As concerns this clonotype: The junction departs from germline at one end; a sequencing error may be responsible. The genes are TRBV12-3 or TRBV12-4 and TRBJ2-3, with 8 nucleotides matching TRBD2. This CDR3 is 14 amino acids long. The CDR3 region is CASRVGLAADAQYF. As DNA, the CDR3 is TGTGCCAGCAGGGTCGGACTAGCAGCAGATGCGCAGTATTTT.

In this sample, this clonotype turned up once. This may arise from a read error, as a much more abundant clone is one base away. The chain couples TRBV7-2 to TRBJ2-5; TRBD2 agrees at 7 bases. V trimming: 5 bases; J trimming: 11 bases; junction bases outside the gene matches: 11. The CDR3 extends over 13 amino acids. Germline V gene sequence: CDR1 SGHTA, CDR2 FQGNSA. The CDR3 here is CASSTGGPVKQYF. The CDR3 nucleotides are TGTGCCAGCAGCACGGGAGGCCCAGTGAAGCAGTACTTC. Filled out from reference TRBV7-2 and TRBJ2-5, the complete variable domain reads GAGVSQSPSNKVTEKGKDVELRCDPISGHTALYWYRQSLGQGLEFLIYFQGNSAPDKSGLPSDRFSAERTGGSVSTLTIQRTQQEDSAVYLCASSTGGPVKQYFGPGTRLLVL.

The chain carries TRBV21-1 and TRBJ2-3; the table's D call, TRBD1, was not checked against the DNA. TRBV21-1 is a pseudogene locus. This CDR3 has 16 residues. The DNA for the CDR3 is TGTGCCAGCAGCAAAGGTACAGGGGCTCTTACAGATATGCAGTATTTT. Protein: CASSKGTGALTDMQYF.

In its sample, this clonotype was seen once. One junction end disagrees with the germline gene, perhaps due to a read error. The V and J genes are TRBV6-1 and TRBJ2-3; the D is unclear. This CDR3 is built from 18 residues. Per the germline V gene, CDR1 is MNHNS and CDR2 is SASEGT. CDR3 coding DNA: TGTGCCAGCAAAGGGTCCCCTAGTAGAGCTAACCTCACAGATATGCAGTATTTT. Protein: CASKGSPSRANLTDMQYF.

This clonotype was seen a handful of times. V gene TRBV6-6 combines with J gene TRBJ1-3; D not resolved. V shed 2 bases and J shed 0 bases, with 5 bases lying between them. The CDR3 contains 14 residues. CDR1 is MNHNY, CDR2 SVGAGI, per germline (reference sequence). The CDR3 protein is CASSYTVSGNTIYF. The CDR3, as DNA: TGTGCCAGCAGTTACACCGTCTCTGGAAACACCATATATTTT.

With respect to this clonotype: A read error may explain this, as a much larger clone is one base away. The chain couples TRBV5-1 to TRBJ1-2, with D perhaps matching TRBD1 (5 bases). Germline assignment: CDR1 SGHRS and CDR2 YFSETQ. The CDR3 covers 14 residues. CDR3 sequence reads: CACSLERGDYGYTF. The CDR3 DNA is TGCGCCTGCAGCTTGGAGAGGGGAGACTATGGCTACACCTTC.

V is TRBV5-1 and J is TRBJ2-5, with 7 bases lining up with TRBD2. There are 14 residues in the CDR3. Germline CDR1 SGHRS, CDR2 YFSETQ. Unmatched junction bases numbered 4, after V lost 0 bases and J lost 5 bases. For the CDR3, the DNA is TGCGCCAGCAGCTTGGGCGGGAGTGACGAGACCCAGTACTTC. It yields the protein CASSLGGSDETQYF.

This clonotype occurred many times. J is TRBJ2-6 and V is TRBV6-2 or TRBV6-3; D is perhaps TRBD1 (5 bases). The V gene's germline CDR1 is MNHEY and CDR2 SVGEGT. The V end lost 5 bases, the J end lost 0 bases, and 14 bases lay between the germline ends. This CDR3 comprises 17 residues. The CDR3 sequence: CASSRFGQSSGANVLTF. The CDR3 DNA is TGTGCCAGCAGTCGGTTCGGACAAAGCTCTGGGGCCAACGTCCTGACTTTC.

With respect to this clonotype: A clone one base away is much larger, so this may be a read error. The chain joins TRBV6-1 to TRBJ2-7; TRBD1 is a possible D gene (6 bases). This CDR3 comprises 14 residues. The germline V gene encodes CDR1 MNHNS and CDR2 SASEGT. The V and J ends lost 8 bases and 0 bases respectively, with 14 bases between them. CDR3 sequence reads: CASVLDRSSYEQYF. The CDR3, as DNA: TGTGCCAGCGTTCTAGACAGGAGCTCCTACGAGCAGTACTTC.

This clonotype showed up many times. The chain employs TRBV20-1 and TRBJ2-7, with 8 positions matching TRBD1. The CDR3 covers 15 residues. Trimming at V came to 0 bases and at J to 3 bases, leaving 7 bases not matched to a gene. The V gene's germline CDR1 is DFQATT and CDR2 SNEGSKA (reference sequence). The CDR3 DNA sequence: TGCAGTGCTAGAGATCCCAGGGGGCTTGACTACGAGCAGTACTTC. It encodes CSARDPRGLDYEQYF.

This clonotype has only a few counts. The rearrangement uses TRBV7-9 and TRBJ1-1, with TRBD1 matching over 9 bases. Germline V gene data show CDR1 as SEHNR and CDR2 as FQNEAQ (reference sequence). The CDR3 spans 18 residues. After removal of 4 bases from V and 1 base from J, the junction contained 13 bases not matched to a gene. The CDR3 reads CASSSHFPGQGWNTEAFF. The CDR3 DNA sequence: TGTGCCAGCAGCTCCCATTTCCCGGGACAGGGATGGAACACTGAAGCTTTCTTT.

V usage is TRBV28 and J usage is TRBJ1-6, with unresolved D. The CDR3 has 12 residues. Germline CDR1 MDHEN, CDR2 SYDVKM. Deletions cut 3 bases from V and 9 bases from J, with 6 bases between. CDR3 nucleotide sequence: TGTGCCAGCAGTTTCCGGGGTTCACCCCTCCACTTT. Translation: CASSFRGSPLHF.